This TCR beta chain stems from a study of shared clonotypes between healthy human individuals. The overall study: The cohort had a couple of women and three men, ages 18 to 49. Study-level results: An expected dependence of interdonor clonotype sharing on sequencing depth was noted. A generally larger estimated richness was seen in naive subsets than in memory subsets. The sharing of 4.5% to 5% of naive CD4 clonotypes was seen across a handful of donors.

J gave up 0 bases and V 5 bases, and 9 bases lay outside the gene matches. Germline CDR1 is ENHRY and CDR2 is SYGVKD. The CDR3 contains 17 residues. On this clone: Its antigen is currently unknown.

The protocol was immunoSEQ multiplex PCR, while the TCRdb copy is restricted to in-frame clones and leaves out a portion. The sample comprises 1.4 million or so clones, 98% of which are singletons, and roughly 0.36% rests with the top ten. The TCR originated in a man aged 30-40 years in good health. The chain joins TRBV10-3 to TRBJ2-3; the match to TRBD2 covers 9 bases. Sequencing was carried out using naive CD4+ T cells sorted from blood. Indicated subset: CD45RA+ positively selected. CDR3 nucleotides: TGTGCCATCAGTTCTCTGCTAGCGGGATCTAGCACAGATACGCAGTATTTT. It is translated as CAISSLLAGSSTDTQYF.